The 23 T cell receptor beta chains reported below all come from one sample, sequenced in a study of shared clonotypes between healthy human individuals. The table came from immunoSEQ multiplex PCR; TCRdb's copy has only in-frame clones and leaves some out. Here the sample spans fewer than 550,000 clones, nearly 80% being singletons. Sample: PBMCs. The receptors here all came from a woman aged 40 to 55 in good health. Some clones in this sample may be carry-over from other donors' samples.

This clone showed up just a few times. The V gene is TRBV5-1, the J gene TRBJ2-7; 11 bases are shared with TRBD2. The trim removed 0 bases at V and 3 bases at J, leaving 8 bases unmatched. The CDR3 extends over 17 amino acids. CDR1 SGHRS and CDR2 YFSETQ come from the germline V gene. The CDR3 is CASSLATSGAGHYEQYF. CDR3 in DNA: TGCGCCAGCAGCTTGGCGACTAGCGGGGCGGGCCACTACGAGCAGTACTTC. Looking up the rest from reference TRBV5-1 and TRBJ2-7 gives the full variable domain: KAGVTQTPRYLIKTRGQQVTLSCSPISGHRSVSWYQQTPGQGLQFLFEYFSETQRNKGNFPGRFSGRQFSNSRSEMNVSTLELGDSALYLCASSLATSGAGHYEQYFGPGTRLTVT.

The rearrangement links TRBV30 to TRBJ2-7; 7 nucleotides align to TRBD2. V lost 1 base to trimming and J lost 4 bases; unmatched junction nucleotides: 4. This CDR3 spans 13 amino acids. From germline, CDR1 is GTSNPN and CDR2 SVGIG (reference sequence). CDR3 nucleotide sequence: TGTGCCTGGAGTGGCGGGAGTGGGTACGAGCAGTACTTC. This translates into CAWSGGSGYEQYF.

This sequence joins TRBV7-2 and TRBJ2-7; a possible D gene is TRBD1 (5 bases). V lost 5 bases to trimming and J lost 4 bases, with 15 bases between them. Germline assignment: CDR1 SGHTA and CDR2 FQGNSA. CDR3 length equals 14 residues. For the CDR3, the DNA is TGTGCCAGCAGCCTCTCAGGGTTGTGGTACGAGCAGTACTTC. Translated, it gives CASSLSGLWYEQYF.

This chain links TRBV27 with TRBJ2-5; D might be TRBD1 or TRBD2, each matching 5 bases. The J call could be wrong; TRBJ2-7 is a better fit for the DNA end. This CDR3 has 15 amino acids. From germline, CDR1 is MNHEY and CDR2 SMNVEV (reference sequence). CDR3 nucleotide sequence: TGTGCCAGCAGTCCTCGGAGAGGGGCGGCCTACGAGCAGTACTTC. It translates to CASSPRRGAAYEQYF.

The chain links TRBV19 to TRBJ2-3; 13 nucleotides agree with TRBD2. The J segment lost 4 bases and the V segment lost 4 bases, leaving 11 bases of the junction unmatched. Germline V lookup: CDR1 LNHDA, CDR2 SQIVND (reference sequence). The CDR3 consists of 18 residues. This CDR3 is CASSRGLAGNPRADTQYF. CDR3 sequence (DNA): TGTGCCAGTAGTAGGGGACTAGCGGGAAATCCACGAGCAGATACGCAGTATTTT.

V is TRBV5-4 and J is TRBJ2-3; TRBD2 is a possible D gene (5 bases). Germline-derived CDR1 and CDR2 are SGHNT and YYREEE (reference sequence). Trimming took 2 bases from V and 3 from J, leaving 22 bases between them. The CDR3 loop spans 18 amino acids. CDR3 sequence (DNA): TGTGCCAGCAGCTTCACCTGGACTGTGAGCCACAGTACAGATACGCAGTATTTT. It is translated as CASSFTWTVSHSTDTQYF.

This sequence joins TRBV19 and TRBJ2-7; 7 nucleotides line up with TRBD2. Per germline, CDR1 LNHDA and CDR2 SQIVND (reference sequence). This CDR3 spans 15 amino acids. V was pared by 3 bases and J by 0 bases, with 5 bases of the junction left unmatched. The CDR3 bases are TGTGCCAGTAGTATCCCGAGCGGGAACTCCTACGAGCAGTACTTC. Translated: CASSIPSGNSYEQYF.

The chain uses TRBV18 and TRBJ1-1, with D possibly matching TRBD1 (5 bases). This CDR3 is 15 amino acids long. V shed 5 bases and J shed 3 bases, with 16 bases lying between them. Germline values: CDR1 KGHSH, CDR2 LQKENI. CDR3 bases: TGTGCCAGCTCAGTTGACCGGGACTCCTACACTGAAGCTTTCTTT. It codes for CASSVDRDSYTEAFF. Complete variable domain (other parts from reference TRBV18 and TRBJ1-1): NAGVMQNPRHLVRRRGQEARLRCSPMKGHSHVYWYRQLPEEGLKFMVYLQKENIIDESGMPKERFSAEFPKEGPSILRIQQVVRGDSAAYFCASSVDRDSYTEAFFGQGTRLTVV.

CDR3 in DNA: TGTGCCAGCAGCTTGGAGGGACAGGAGCCCTACAATGAGCAGTTCTTC. Translated, it gives CASSLEGQEPYNEQFF. V usage is TRBV5-5 and J usage is TRBJ2-1, with 8 bases lining up with TRBD1. Per germline, CDR1 SGHKS and CDR2 YYEKEE (reference sequence). V gave up 0 bases and J gave up 2 bases; unmatched junction bases: 4. The CDR3 has 16 amino acids.

The J gene is TRBJ1-1, the V gene TRBV7-6; D gene ambiguous. The CDR3 totals 12 residues. Per the germline V gene, CDR1 is SGHVS and CDR2 is FNYEAQ. V lost 2 bases and J lost 8, with 9 bases in between. CDR3 amino acids: CASSLFGREAFF. In DNA, the CDR3 is TGTGCCAGCAGCTTATTCGGCAGGGAAGCTTTCTTT.

The chain has TRBV30 and TRBJ2-5, with 8 bases aligning to TRBD1. With V trimmed by 2 bases and J by 6 bases, 5 bases remained unmatched. Germline V gene lookup returns CDR1 GTSNPN and CDR2 SVGIG (reference sequence). This CDR3 has 13 residues. The chain's CDR3 is CAWSTTGAKTQYF. The CDR3 bases are TGTGCCTGGAGTACGACAGGGGCAAAGACCCAGTACTTC.

This clone occurred a few times. The rearrangement uses TRBV2 and TRBJ2-3; D remains unclear. Per germline, CDR1 SNHLY and CDR2 FYNNEI. Trimming took 0 bases from V and 6 from J, leaving 10 bases between them. The CDR3 is made up of 14 amino acids. The CDR3, as DNA: TGTGCCAGCAGTGAAGCAAGGAGTGCCGATACGCAGTATTTT. Translated: CASSEARSADTQYF.

V gene TRBV19 combines with J gene TRBJ1-2; no definite D call. The length of the CDR3 is 13 residues. Germline CDR1 is LNHDA and CDR2 is SQIVND (reference sequence). Trimming shortened V by 3 bases and J by 4 bases, and 9 bases separated the two germline ends. The CDR3 DNA reads TGTGCCAGTAGTATTTTGGGTACCTATGGCTACACCTTC. As protein: CASSILGTYGYTF.

A single count supports this clone. The chain recombines TRBV5-1 with TRBJ2-1; no clear D. This CDR3 comprises 16 residues. V shed 4 bases and J shed 5 bases, with 19 bases lying between them. CDR1 and CDR2 from the germline V gene are SGHRS and YFSETQ. CDR3 bases: TGCGCCAGCAGCCTCTCGGTTAGAAGAGCGCACAATGAGCAGTTCTTC. It encodes CASSLSVRRAHNEQFF.

This chain joins TRBV6-1 and TRBJ2-2, with TRBD1 identical over 11 bases. The junction had 4 bases not matched to a gene; V was cut back by 4 bases and J by 3 bases. CDR3 size: 16 residues. Per the germline V gene, CDR1 is MNHNS and CDR2 is SASEGT. The CDR3 sequence: CASSGGTGGYTGELFF. The CDR3 DNA sequence: TGTGCCAGCAGTGGGGGGACAGGGGGGTACACCGGGGAGCTGTTTTTT.

This rearrangement joins TRBV28 to TRBJ1-6; possibly TRBD1 for D (5 bases). Germline-derived CDR1 and CDR2 are MDHEN and SYDVKM. The CDR3 contains 13 residues. V lost 6 bases and J lost 5, with 8 bases in between. The CDR3 DNA sequence: TGTGCCAGCAGACGACAGCATAATTCACCCCTCCACTTT. It is translated as CASRRQHNSPLHF.

The V call is TRBV4-2, the J call TRBJ1-3; D not resolved. The CDR3 is 13 residues long. Deletions cut 0 bases from V and 4 bases from J, with 4 bases between. Germline CDR1 reads LGHNA; CDR2 reads YNFKEQ. CDR3 loop: CASSQDGGNTIYF. As DNA, the CDR3 is TGTGCCAGCAGCCAAGACGGGGGAAACACCATATATTTT.

This chain uses TRBV27 with TRBJ2-3, with 7 bases that match TRBD2. The CDR3 spans 13 residues. V was clipped by 6 bases and J by 6 bases; unmatched bases: 6. Germline V gene data show CDR1 as MNHEY and CDR2 as SMNVEV (reference sequence). CDR3 nucleotide sequence: TGTGCCAGCAGACTCTCGGGGGGTGATACGCAGTATTTT. It codes for CASRLSGGDTQYF.

The sample holds one count of this clone. V and J are TRBV7-6 and TRBJ1-1; D gene unclear. Germline V lookup: CDR1 SGHVS, CDR2 FNYEAQ. CDR3 size: 17 residues. V was trimmed by 1 base and J by 4 bases, leaving 19 bases between them. The CDR3 DNA sequence: TGTGCCAGCAGCTTAGGGTTGGCAAGGGCTAAGGGCACTGAAGCTTTCTTT. This codes for CASSLGLARAKGTEAFF.

The genes are TRBV28 and TRBJ1-2; 7 bases agree with TRBD1. This CDR3 spans 14 amino acids. Per germline, CDR1 MDHEN and CDR2 SYDVKM. Losses at the gene ends were 2 bases for V and 6 bases for J; bases not matched to a gene: 6. CDR3 sequence: CASSLATGADGYTF. CDR3 nucleotide sequence: TGTGCCAGCAGTTTAGCAACAGGGGCGGATGGCTACACCTTC.

The chain couples TRBV28 to TRBJ2-2; 10 bases are shared with TRBD1. The CDR3 is 19 residues long. The V gene's germline CDR1 is MDHEN and CDR2 SYDVKM. J was trimmed by 3 bases and V by 5 bases; bases with no gene match: 15. For the CDR3, the DNA is TGTGCCAGCAGTGACAGAGATGCCAGACAGGGGGCGGACACCGGGGAGCTGTTTTTT. It yields the protein CASSDRDARQGADTGELFF.

V gene TRBV2 combines with J gene TRBJ2-2, with a weak D call TRBD1 (6 bases). The CDR3 has 14 residues. Germline CDR1 is SNHLY and CDR2 is FYNNEI. The V and J ends lost 6 bases and 4 bases respectively, with 12 bases between them. CDR3 residues: CASRRQASTGELFF. DNA of the CDR3: TGTGCCAGCAGAAGACAGGCTAGCACCGGGGAGCTGTTTTTT.

The V gene is TRBV28, the J gene TRBJ1-5, with D maybe TRBD1 (5 bases). V shed 2 bases and J shed 3 bases, with 8 bases lying between them. Germline V gene data show CDR1 as MDHEN and CDR2 as SYDVKM. The CDR3 loop spans 14 amino acids. The CDR3 loop is CASSLTTDNQPQHF. CDR3 nucleotide sequence: TGTGCCAGCAGTTTAACGACAGACAATCAGCCCCAGCATTTT.